This entry describes one T cell receptor (beta chain). What it binds is not known. The data derive from a study of CXCR3-negative and CXCR3-positive naive CD8 T cells. Study observations and caveats: It was found that naive subsets had comparable surface CD5, and TCR strength was inferred from TRB CDR3 properties. Greater hydrophobicity was found in TRB CDR3s of CXCR3-positive naive cells than of CXCR3-negative naive cells. Both of the naive subsets showed about the same high diversity, but memory CD8+ cells had much less.

The CDR3 sequence is 14 residues long. From germline, CDR1 is SQVTM and CDR2 ANQGSEA. Libraries of TRB cDNA were made by 5' RACE and carried UMIs. From the 5' RACE reads, TCRdb lists one entry per CDR3 protein and no DNA. The listing contains tens of thousands of distinct CDR3 sequences. This rearrangement joins TRBV29-1 to TRBJ1-2; TCRdb's D call, TRBD1, is unchecked because there is no DNA. The sample consisted of naive CXCR3+ CD8+ T cells from blood. Sample subset: CD45RO-CCR7+CD27+CD95- naive CD8+ T cells expressing CXCR3 (TNR3+). This sequence was found in a human donor in good health. Some clones in this sample may be carry-over from other donors' samples. The CDR3 loop is CSVEAAGGIYGYTF.